This is a list of T cell receptor beta chains from one sample in a study of identical twins. TCRdb reprocessed the 5' RACE reads with MiXCR, giving one entry per CDR3 protein. The repertoire holds roughly 1,500,000 distinct CDR3 sequences, with about 32% as singletons. Sequenced material: cord blood. The receptor source for this set is a newborn girl in good health. CDR3s include the opening cysteine and the closing phenylalanine or tryptophan. The order of the fields is CDR3 DNA, CDR3 protein, V gene, clone size, D gene, J gene. A D gene is named only where the DNA matches it firmly. Some rows have no size entry. The others give once, few or many, or a class for an expanded clone.

DNA: TGTGCCAGCAGCTTGGGGCCTAGCGGAAACTACGAGCAGTACTTC
CDR3: CASSLGPSGNYEQYF
V: TRBV5-5
size: few
D: TRBD2
J: TRBJ2-7

DNA: TGCGCCAGCAGCCCCCGAGCAAGCGGGATCTCCTACAATGAGCAGTACTTC
CDR3: CASSPRASGISYNEQYF
V: TRBV4-1
size: NA
D: TRBD2
J: TRBJ2-7

DNA: TGCAGTGCTAGACCAAGCGGGAGGCCCAACACCGGGGAGCTGTTTTTT
CDR3: CSARPSGRPNTGELFF
V: TRBV20-1
size: once
D: TRBD2
J: TRBJ2-2

DNA: TGTGCCAGCAGCTTTGGAACCAAAGAGACCCAGTACTTC
CDR3: CASSFGTKETQYF
V: TRBV7-2
size: many
D: NA
J: TRBJ2-5

DNA: TGTGCCAGCAGCTTAGGACTAGCGGTCGGTTGGGGCACAGATACGCAGTATTTT
CDR3: CASSLGLAVGWGTDTQYF
V: TRBV7-8
size: few
D: TRBD2
J: TRBJ2-3

DNA: TGCAGTGCTAGTAGGGCGGGAGGCTACAATGAGCAGTACTTC
CDR3: CSASRAGGYNEQYF
V: TRBV20-1
size: NA
D: TRBD2
J: TRBJ2-7

DNA: TGTGCCAGCAGCGCAAGATCGGAAGGGGGAGCTTTCTTT
CDR3: CASSARSEGGAFF
V: TRBV3-1
size: NA
D: NA
J: TRBJ1-1

DNA: TGTGCCAGCGCGGATTGGCAGGGGACCCAGTACTTC
CDR3: CASADWQGTQYF
V: TRBV28
size: NA
D: NA
J: TRBJ2-5

DNA: TGCAGTGGCTCGACAGGTGCAAGGGATACGCAGTATTTT
CDR3: CSGSTGARDTQYF
V: TRBV20-1
size: NA
D: NA
J: TRBJ2-3

DNA: TGCGCCAGCAGCCAAGAGGCGGGGGTTACCTACGAGCAGTACTTC
CDR3: CASSQEAGVTYEQYF
V: TRBV4-1
size: NA
D: TRBD2
J: TRBJ2-7

DNA: TGTGCCAGCAGCGGGACAGTGCTCAATGAGCCCCGGCATTTT
CDR3: CASSGTVLNEPRHF
V: TRBV6-5
size: once
D: TRBD1
J: TRBJ1-5

DNA: TGTGCCAGCAGATATAATAAGGACGGTTACTACGAGCAGTACTTC
CDR3: CASRYNKDGYYEQYF
V: TRBV6-1
size: NA
D: NA
J: TRBJ2-7

DNA: TGTGCCAGCACCCAGACAGGGCCGCGTAAGGCCCAGCATTTT
CDR3: CASTQTGPRKAQHF
V: TRBV6-1
size: NA
D: TRBD1
J: TRBJ1-5

DNA: TGTGCCAGCAGTGAGACGCGACTAGCGGGCTACGAGCAGTACTTC
CDR3: CASSETRLAGYEQYF
V: TRBV2
size: NA
D: TRBD2
J: TRBJ2-7

DNA: TGTGCCAGCAGCGTAGGGGACCCTAAGGGCGAGCAGTTCTTC
CDR3: CASSVGDPKGEQFF
V: TRBV9
size: few
D: NA
J: TRBJ2-1

DNA: TGTGCCAGCAGCCCCACTGCTGTGAATGAGCAGTTCTTC
CDR3: CASSPTAVNEQFF
V: TRBV7-9
size: few
D: NA
J: TRBJ2-1

DNA: TGTGCCAGCAGCTCGCCAGGGGAGTATTCACCCCTCCACTTT
CDR3: CASSSPGEYSPLHF
V: TRBV7-2
size: few
D: NA
J: TRBJ1-6

DNA: TGTGCCAGCAGTTCACTAGCGGGAGAGGTCTACAATGAGCAGTTCTTC
CDR3: CASSSLAGEVYNEQFF
V: TRBV28
size: NA
D: TRBD2
J: TRBJ2-1

DNA: TGCGCCAGCAGGGTGAAGTCCGGGAGGGCTAGCACAGATACGCAGTATTTT
CDR3: CASRVKSGRASTDTQYF
V: TRBV5-1
size: NA
D: TRBD2
J: TRBJ2-3

DNA: TGTGCCAGCAGTTATGCGATAGCAGAACCCACAGATACGCAGTATTTT
CDR3: CASSYAIAEPTDTQYF
V: TRBV25-1
size: NA
D: NA
J: TRBJ2-3

DNA: TGTGCCAGCAGCCAAGTTTTGCGGGGGGATGAGCAGTTCTTC
CDR3: CASSQVLRGDEQFF
V: TRBV14
size: NA
D: TRBD2
J: TRBJ2-1

DNA: TGTGCCAGCAGCTTATATACTGGTTTTGGGGGCCTACAAGAGACCCGGTACTTC
CDR3: CASSLYTGFGGLQETRYF
V: TRBV11-3
size: NA
D: NA
J: TRBJ2-4

DNA: TGTGCCAGCAGACACGACAGCAATCAGCCCCAGCATTTT
CDR3: CASRHDSNQPQHF
V: TRBV6-6
size: NA
D: NA
J: TRBJ1-5

DNA: TGCAGCGTTGAAGATGGGACAGGGTACGAGCAGTACTTC
CDR3: CSVEDGTGYEQYF
V: TRBV29-1
size: NA
D: TRBD1
J: TRBJ2-7

DNA: TGTGCCGGTTCTTATCGGGACTATGGCTACACCTTC
CDR3: CAGSYRDYGYTF
V: TRBV6-1
size: few
D: NA
J: TRBJ1-2

DNA: TGTGCCAGCAGTCCGACAGGTGTTGAAGCTTTCTTT
CDR3: CASSPTGVEAFF
V: TRBV12-3/TRBV12-4
size: NA
D: NA
J: TRBJ1-1

DNA: TGTGCCAGTCAGTGGGCCTATAATTCACCCCTCCACTTT
CDR3: CASQWAYNSPLHF
V: TRBV2
size: NA
D: NA
J: TRBJ1-6

DNA: TGTGCCAGCAGCCCGGAGCGGCGGCCGACTAGATCTTTCTCGAGCACCGGGGAGCTGTTTTTT
CDR3: CASSPERRPTRSFSSTGELFF
V: TRBV3-1
size: NA
D: NA
J: TRBJ2-2

DNA: TGTGCCAGCAGCCAATGGGACGGCCATAATGAAAAACTGTTTTTT
CDR3: CASSQWDGHNEKLFF
V: TRBV5-5
size: NA
D: NA
J: TRBJ1-4

DNA: TGTGCCAGCAGTTTAAAGGGGGACTATGGCTACACCTTC
CDR3: CASSLKGDYGYTF
V: TRBV27
size: many
D: NA
J: TRBJ1-2

DNA: TGTGCCAGCAGTTTTGACGGAGCTCTCTACGAGCAGTACTTC
CDR3: CASSFDGALYEQYF
V: TRBV27
size: NA
D: NA
J: TRBJ2-7

DNA: TGTGCCAGCAGCCAATATCGGGGGCGAGTACGGATTATATACAATGAGCAGTTCTTC
CDR3: CASSQYRGRVRIIYNEQFF
V: TRBV14
size: NA
D: NA
J: TRBJ2-1

DNA: TGTGCCAGCAGCTTAGCATCCGGGAGAAAGGCCTACGAGCAGTACTTC
CDR3: CASSLASGRKAYEQYF
V: TRBV7-2
size: NA
D: NA
J: TRBJ2-7

DNA: TGCAGCGTTGAAGGGCCGAGACAGGGGGCTTACAATGAGCAGTTCTTC
CDR3: CSVEGPRQGAYNEQFF
V: TRBV29-1
size: NA
D: TRBD1
J: TRBJ2-1

DNA: TGTGCCAGCAGCCAAAGGACGGGGGGCCCTTCCTACGAGCAGTTCTTC
CDR3: CASSQRTGGPSYEQFF
V: TRBV4-2
size: NA
D: NA
J: TRBJ2-1

DNA: TGTGCCATCAGTGAGCAGGGGGTTAACTATGGCTACACCTTC
CDR3: CAISEQGVNYGYTF
V: TRBV10-3
size: few
D: TRBD1
J: TRBJ1-2

DNA: TGTGCCAGCAGTTTGACCCGCGGGACTAGCGGGAGGGGAAATGAGCAGTTCTTC
CDR3: CASSLTRGTSGRGNEQFF
V: TRBV27
size: NA
D: TRBD2
J: TRBJ2-1

DNA: TGTGCCAGCAGCCTTGACGGGCATGGGGGCTACACCTTC
CDR3: CASSLDGHGGYTF
V: TRBV6-5
size: NA
D: NA
J: TRBJ1-2

DNA: TGTGCCAGCAGTCCCCGTGGTAGCGGGGGCTCCTACGAGCAGTACTTC
CDR3: CASSPRGSGGSYEQYF
V: TRBV12-3/TRBV12-4
size: few
D: TRBD2
J: TRBJ2-7

DNA: TGCGCCAGCAGCTGGGACAGGGGACCCCTAGCCAAAAACATTCAGTACTTC
CDR3: CASSWDRGPLAKNIQYF
V: TRBV5-1
size: NA
D: TRBD1
J: TRBJ2-4

DNA: TGTGCCAGCAGTTCACTAGCGGGGCACTACGAGCAGTACTTC
CDR3: CASSSLAGHYEQYF
V: TRBV27
size: many
D: TRBD2
J: TRBJ2-7

DNA: TGTGCCAGCAGTTACTCGAAAGCTCTCCCCTACGAGCAGTACTTC
CDR3: CASSYSKALPYEQYF
V: TRBV6-5
size: NA
D: NA
J: TRBJ2-7

DNA: TGTGCCAGCAGTCCCGGGACTAGCGGTCTTTACACAGATACGCAGTATTTT
CDR3: CASSPGTSGLYTDTQYF
V: TRBV27
size: few
D: TRBD2
J: TRBJ2-3

DNA: TGCGCCAGCAGCTTGATCGGGGCGGCTAATGAAAAACTGTTTTTT
CDR3: CASSLIGAANEKLFF
V: TRBV5-1
size: many
D: NA
J: TRBJ1-4

DNA: TGTGCCAGCAGTCCCTTAGCGGGAGGGCATTTCGACCACGAGCAGTACTTC
CDR3: CASSPLAGGHFDHEQYF
V: TRBV12-3/TRBV12-4
size: NA
D: TRBD2
J: TRBJ2-7

DNA: TGCAGCGTGGAGAAACTGGGCCCCTACGAGCAGTACTTC
CDR3: CSVEKLGPYEQYF
V: TRBV29-1
size: few
D: NA
J: TRBJ2-7

DNA: TGTGCCAGCAGTTACTCGAAAAGACAGTACGAGCAGTACTTC
CDR3: CASSYSKRQYEQYF
V: TRBV6-6
size: NA
D: NA
J: TRBJ2-7

DNA: TGTGCCAGCAGATCGAATTGGACAGGGAGTACTTATGGCTACACCTTC
CDR3: CASRSNWTGSTYGYTF
V: TRBV12-3/TRBV12-4
size: NA
D: TRBD1
J: TRBJ1-2

DNA: TGTGCCAGCAGTTTATTCGACAGGGGGTACAATGAGCAGTTCTTC
CDR3: CASSLFDRGYNEQFF
V: TRBV28
size: NA
D: TRBD1
J: TRBJ2-1

DNA: TGCAGTGCTAGACGAATTGTTGCAAACACTGAAGCTTTCTTT
CDR3: CSARRIVANTEAFF
V: TRBV20-1
size: few
D: NA
J: TRBJ1-1

DNA: TGTGCCACCCGGACTAGCGGGAGTATAGATACGCAGTATTTT
CDR3: CATRTSGSIDTQYF
V: TRBV10-3
size: few
D: TRBD2
J: TRBJ2-3

DNA: TGCGCCAGCAGCCTGGCGGAGAGTGGAAACACCGGGGAGCTGTTTTTT
CDR3: CASSLAESGNTGELFF
V: TRBV5-1
size: NA
D: NA
J: TRBJ2-2

DNA: TGTGCCAGCAGTGACTTACTAGCGGGGGGAACCTACGAGCAGTACTTC
CDR3: CASSDLLAGGTYEQYF
V: TRBV6-4
size: NA
D: TRBD2
J: TRBJ2-7

DNA: TGTGCCACCAGCAGAGGACGAACCCCGAACACTGAAGCTTTCTTT
CDR3: CATSRGRTPNTEAFF
V: TRBV15
size: NA
D: NA
J: TRBJ1-1

DNA: TGTGCCACCTCCACGGGAACCTACGAGCAGTACTTC
CDR3: CATSTGTYEQYF
V: TRBV28
size: many
D: NA
J: TRBJ2-7